This T cell receptor (beta chain) stems from a study of identical twins. Study-wide results and caveats: Invariant T cells like MAIT and iNKT could partly confound the zero-insertion analyses.

About this clonotype: Its antigen is unidentified.

TCRdb ran MiXCR on the 5' RACE reads and lists one entry per CDR3 protein. The table records some 570,000 distinct CDR3 sequences, around 22% of them present only once. This sample also appeared in a second study, on yellow fever vaccine responses in identical twins.

The sample was CD4+ T cells sorted from blood. The receptor was derived from a woman under 30 in good health.

The CDR3 sequence: CASSLVRAGARNTEAFF. The CDR3 DNA reads TGCGCCAGCAGCTTGGTCCGGGCAGGGGCCCGGAACACTGAAGCTTTCTTT. The gene calls are TRBV5-1 and TRBJ1-1; a weak D match, TRBD1 (6 bases). With 0 bases removed from V and 1 base from J, the gap between germline ends came to 16 bases. CDR1 SGHRS and CDR2 YFSETQ come from the germline V gene. There are 17 residues in the CDR3.